The clone carrying this TCR beta chain was picked up a small number of times. Its antigen is as yet unknown. MiXCR was run by TCRdb on the RT-PCR reads, yielding one entry per CDR3 protein. The repertoire holds hundreds of thousands of distinct CDR3 sequences, with 15% to 19% as singletons. Trimming pared 5 bases from V and 4 bases from J, leaving 18 bases between. The CDR3 runs 15 residues. CDR1 is SGHAT, CDR2 FQNNGV, per germline. This entry belongs to a study of response to subunit inactivated influenza vaccine. Broader study findings: The authors suggested that few new T cells are recruited per seasonal influenza vaccination.

The chain joins TRBV11-2 to TRBJ2-7, with D tentatively TRBD1 (6 bases). Sequenced here: PBMCs from blood, sampled roughly 12 days after vaccination. The clonotype was recovered from a man in his forties or fifties who received an inactivated influenza vaccine. For the CDR3, the DNA is TGTGCCAGCAGCCCTTGGCGACAGGCGGCGTACGAGCAGTACTTC. Amino acid sequence: CASSPWRQAAYEQYF.